The T cell receptor beta chain under discussion was sequenced for a study of regulatory T cells in long-lasting Graves disease. Study-wide results and caveats: Patients with persistent Graves' had lower TCR diversity than newly diagnosed patients. TRBV28, TRBJ1-2 and TRBJ2-5 were segments that persistent disease favored.

Time point here: newly diagnosed GD, antithyroid drugs for less than 3 months. There was RNA extracted from PBMCs, and the TCR library was made from it. Of note for this clonotype: As yet, its antigen is unknown.

The CDR3 length is 15 residues. Trimming removed 3 bases at V and 4 bases at J, with 15 bases between. Per the germline V gene, CDR1 is SNHLY and CDR2 is FYNNEI. Through Arm-PCR of CDR3 regions and iRepertoire HTBI primers, TCR beta libraries were built. MiXCR, run by TCRdb on the multiplex PCR reads, gives a single entry per CDR3 protein. The table includes hundreds of thousands of distinct CDR3 sequences, 16% detected once. The same data also went into a second study, on T cells in Graves' hyperthyroidism and ophthalmopathy. As reported in that work: When ophthalmopathy did not progress within 18 months, Graves' hyperthyroidism was considered stable.

The sequence was collected from a man between 40 and 49 years old with Graves disease. The specimen comprised peripheral blood mononuclear cells (PBMCs), sampled at new diagnosis, from a patient treated with antithyroid drugs. This sequence joins TRBV2 and TRBJ1-1; no clear D. CDR3 sequence (DNA): TGTGCCAGCAGTGACGAAAAGCCGGGGATCACTGAAGCTTTCTTT. Translating gives CASSDEKPGITEAFF.